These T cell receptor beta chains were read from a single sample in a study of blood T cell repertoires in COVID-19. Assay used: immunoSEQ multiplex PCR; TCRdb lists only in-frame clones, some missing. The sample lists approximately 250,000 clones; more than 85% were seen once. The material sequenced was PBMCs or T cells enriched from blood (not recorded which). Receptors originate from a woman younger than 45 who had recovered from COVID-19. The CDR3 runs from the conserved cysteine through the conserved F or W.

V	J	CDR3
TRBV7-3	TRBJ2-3	CASSLRLAASTDTQYF
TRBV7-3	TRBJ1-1	CASSPTTPSTEAFF
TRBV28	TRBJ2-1	CASASGGVAGYNEQFF
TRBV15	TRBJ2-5	CATSRGTSGTETQYF
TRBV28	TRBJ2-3	CASSLTQTSTDTQYF
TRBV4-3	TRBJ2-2	CASSPRPHRGYTGELFF
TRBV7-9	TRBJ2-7	CASSHVAEQYF
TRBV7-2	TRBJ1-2	CASSRQGLGYTF
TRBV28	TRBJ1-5	CASSHHRDNQPQHF
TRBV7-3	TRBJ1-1	CASSWGTGNPEAFF
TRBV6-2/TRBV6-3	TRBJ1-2	CASSYSPHTGNYGYTF
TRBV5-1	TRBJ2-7	CASSPGQGVYEQYF
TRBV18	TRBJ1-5	CASSPYPGQGNQPQHF
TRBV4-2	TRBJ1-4	CASSQDRTITGEKLFF
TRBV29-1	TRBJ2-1	CSVEWGLAGDEQFF
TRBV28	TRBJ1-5	CASRVAASSNQPQHF
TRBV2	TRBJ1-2	CASRPDSPNYGYTF
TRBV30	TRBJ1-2	CAWIGRAGYHYGYTF